These 6 T cell receptor beta chains share one sample of origin, sequenced in a study of Ad26.COV2.S vaccination and SARS-CoV-2 variants. Only in-frame clones appear in the TCRdb table, and some are missing; sequencing was by immunoSEQ multiplex PCR. This sample has about 390,000 clones, with 80% to 90% found just once. Treatment in this sample: some 19 received Ad26.COV2.S at low or high dose, single or two shots; 5 received placebo; per-sample allocation not given. All samples were drawn on day 63, counting from the first vaccine or placebo injection. Sequencing used peripheral blood, obtained in a trial of Ad26.COV2.S vaccine versus placebo. Receptor source: a person between 18 and 59 years old who received the Ad26.COV2.S COVID-19 vaccine or a placebo.

V gene TRBV5-6 combines with J gene TRBJ1-1; 8 positions agree with TRBD1. Trimming took 0 bases from V and 5 from J; bases not matched to a gene: 3. Per the germline V gene, CDR1 is SGHDT and CDR2 is YYEEEE. The CDR3 length is 14 residues. CDR3 sequence: CASSLGTGRTEAFF. CDR3 DNA: TGTGCCAGCAGCTTGGGGACAGGGCGAACTGAAGCTTTCTTT. The complete variable domain, with remaining parts taken from reference TRBV5-6 and TRBJ1-1, reads DAGVTQSPTHLIKTRGQQVTLRCSPKSGHDTVSWYQQALGQGPQFIFQYYEEEERQRGNFPDRFSGHQFPNYSSELNVNALLLGDSALYLCASSLGTGRTEAFFGQGTRLTVV.

The genes are TRBV27 and TRBJ1-4; maybe TRBD1 (6 bases). Trimming took 5 bases from V and 4 from J, leaving 14 bases between them. Germline values: CDR1 MNHEY, CDR2 SMNVEV (reference sequence). This CDR3 is built from 15 residues. Here the CDR3 DNA reads TGTGCCAGCAGTCACGGTAGGGGGAATAATGAAAAACTGTTTTTT. Translated, it gives CASSHGRGNNEKLFF.

The rearrangement links TRBV18 to TRBJ2-1; the D gene could be TRBD1 or TRBD2 (5 bases each). Germline CDR1 is KGHSH and CDR2 is LQKENI. This CDR3 is built from 14 residues. V lost 3 bases and J lost 9, with 15 bases in between. In nucleotides, the CDR3 is TGTGCCAGCTCACCCGGGACCGACCGGGGTGAGCAGTTCTTC. Translating gives CASSPGTDRGEQFF.

The rearrangement joins TRBV4-1 to TRBJ2-1, with TRBD1 identical over 10 bases. Germline values: CDR1 MGHRA, CDR2 YSYEKL. V gave up 0 bases and J gave up 5 bases; unmatched junction bases: 4. The CDR3 contains 16 residues. CDR3: CASSQDPGQGDNEQFF. The CDR3 DNA reads as TGCGCCAGCAGCCAAGATCCCGGACAGGGGGACAATGAGCAGTTCTTC.

The chain couples TRBV11-2 to TRBJ1-3; D gene ambiguous. Trimming cost V 1 base and J 0 bases, with 4 bases left between them. Germline CDR1 and CDR2: SGHAT and FQNNGV. CDR3 length: 14 residues. CDR3 DNA: TGTGCCAGCAGCTTAGGGAGCTCTGGAAACACCATATATTTT. Translation: CASSLGSSGNTIYF.

The rearrangement uses TRBV3-1 (or the pseudogene TRBV3-2) and TRBJ2-1; D unclear. V was pared by 1 base and J by 10 bases, with 14 bases between. This CDR3 region has 14 residues. Per germline, CDR1 LGHDT and CDR2 YNNKEL (reference sequence). CDR3 in amino acids: CASSQGTQLSEQFF. CDR3 nucleotides: TGTGCCAGCAGCCAAGGTACCCAGTTATCCGAGCAGTTCTTC.